These T cell receptor beta chains were read from a single sample in a study of cytomegalovirus exposure and HLA in healthy donors. Repertoires were generated with immunoSEQ multiplex PCR, while TCRdb's copy carries only in-frame clones and drops some. The sample holds 95,000 to 120,000 clones; nearly 97% are singletons and the top ten take roughly 0.66%. Sequencing was performed on PBMCs. These receptors were taken from a young woman in good health and CMV-seronegative. CDR3s include the opening cysteine and the closing phenylalanine or tryptophan. Each record gives: J gene, clone size, V gene, D gene, CDR3 protein, CDR3 DNA. D genes are given only for firm matches. Only some rows state a clone size, as once, few, many or a class for expanded clones.

>TRBJ2-1|-|TRBV4-1|TRBD2
CASSQDGAGGSNEQFF
TGCGCCAGCAGCCAAGATGGTGCGGGGGGCTCCAATGAGCAGTTCTTC
>TRBJ2-7|-|TRBV19|-
CASSIPGRAYEQYF
TGTGCCAGTAGTATTCCCGGCAGGGCGTACGAGCAGTACTTC
>TRBJ1-6|-|TRBV7-9|-
CASSLVGTPLHF
TGTGCCAGCAGCTTAGTCGGGACACCCCTCCACTTT
>TRBJ1-1|-|TRBV15|-
CATSRGVSAGAEAFF
TGTGCCACCAGCAGAGGAGTTAGTGCGGGGGCTGAAGCTTTCTTT
>TRBJ1-2|-|TRBV19|TRBD1
CASSIQDRGNYGYTF
TGTGCCAGTAGTATTCAGGACAGGGGAAACTATGGCTACACCTTC
>TRBJ2-7|-|TRBV5-6|-
CASSPLVGYEQYF
TGTGCCAGCAGCCCTCTGGTCGGGTACGAGCAGTACTTC
>TRBJ2-7|-|TRBV7-8|TRBD2
CASSLTSGGADEQYF
TGTGCCAGCAGCTTAACTAGCGGGGGGGCCGACGAGCAGTACTTC
>TRBJ2-5|-|TRBV5-1|TRBD2
CASSLEALAGGSGETQYF
TGCGCCAGCAGCTTGGAAGCCCTAGCGGGGGGATCGGGGGAGACCCAGTACTTC
>TRBJ2-6|-|TRBV4-3|TRBD1
CASSHIPGQGFSGANVLTF
TGCGCCAGCAGCCATATCCCGGGACAGGGCTTCTCTGGGGCCAACGTCCTGACTTTC
>TRBJ2-2|-|TRBV6-5|-
CASSRVHLNTGELFF
TGTGCCAGCAGCCGCGTTCATTTGAACACCGGGGAGCTGTTTTTT
>TRBJ2-1|-|TRBV21-1|-
CASSRFLGNNEQFF
TGTGCCAGCAGCAGGTTTTTGGGCAACAATGAGCAGTTCTTC
>TRBJ2-5|-|TRBV5-1|TRBD2
CASYGGGETQYF
TGCGCCAGCTACGGCGGGGGGGAGACCCAGTACTTC
>TRBJ2-7|once|TRBV4-1|-
CASSHQYPGFLYEQYF
TGCGCCAGCAGCCACCAATATCCAGGGTTTCTCTACGAGCAGTACTTC
>TRBJ1-1|-|TRBV19|-
CASSIQVMNTEAFF
TGTGCCAGTAGTATTCAGGTGATGAACACTGAAGCTTTCTTT
>TRBJ2-2|few|TRBV27|-
CASSLGWGRDTGELFF
TGTGCCAGCAGTTTAGGATGGGGGCGAGACACCGGGGAGCTGTTTTTT
>TRBJ2-7|-|TRBV15|-
CATSRGADSSYEQYF
TGTGCCACCAGCAGAGGGGCGGACAGTTCCTACGAGCAGTACTTC
>TRBJ1-3|-|TRBV7-2|TRBD1
CASSEDRVSTIYF
TGTGCCAGCAGCGAGGACAGGGTGAGCACCATATATTTT
>TRBJ2-7|-|TRBV7-8|TRBD1
CASSSSQGVREQYF
TGTGCCAGCAGCTCGTCACAGGGGGTCCGCGAGCAGTACTTC
>TRBJ2-1|-|TRBV4-1|TRBD2
CASSQGPAGGSTNEQFF
TGCGCCAGCAGCCAAGGCCCAGCGGGGGGGTCGACCAATGAGCAGTTCTTC
>TRBJ2-3|-|TRBV9|TRBD2
CASSVVASGGTDTQYF
TGTGCCAGCAGCGTAGTGGCTAGCGGGGGTACAGATACGCAGTATTTT
>TRBJ1-1|few|TRBV2|TRBD1
CASSNRGDTEAFF
TGTGCCAGCAGCAACAGGGGAGATACTGAAGCTTTCTTT
>TRBJ2-7|-|TRBV6-1|-
CASSELTPGEQYF
TGTGCCAGCAGTGAACTCACCCCCGGGGAGCAGTACTTC
>TRBJ2-7|-|TRBV7-6|-
CASSYTAGFEVGEQYF
TGTGCCAGCAGCTACACGGCAGGGTTTGAGGTTGGCGAGCAGTACTTC
>TRBJ2-5|-|TRBV19|TRBD1
CASSLGQGAQETQYF
TGTGCCAGTAGCTTGGGACAGGGGGCCCAAGAGACCCAGTACTTC
>TRBJ2-7|-|TRBV19|TRBD1
CASSPKDRVRSDF
TGTGCCAGTAGTCCCAAGGACAGGGTACGATCCGACTTC
>TRBJ2-2|-|TRBV20-1|-
CSAPSAGELFF
TGCAGTGCTCCTAGCGCCGGGGAGCTGTTTTTT
>TRBJ2-3|-|TRBV11-3|-
CASTTPILWTVYCTDTQYF
TGTGCCAGCACGACCCCTATTCTATGGACAGTCTATTGCACAGATACGCAGTATTTT
>TRBJ2-5|-|TRBV7-2|TRBD2
CASSLSSSGGAWETQYF
TGTGCCAGCAGCTTATCATCTAGCGGGGGGGCTTGGGAGACCCAGTACTTC
>TRBJ1-2|-|TRBV4-3|-
CASSQDGGGPFFGYTF
TGCGCCAGCAGCCAAGATGGGGGAGGGCCCTTCTTTGGCTACACCTTC